Here is one TCR beta chain with its context. This sample is drawn from a study of blood T cell repertoires in COVID-19. Background on the study: Sites in the United States, Italy and Spain provided acute and convalescent COVID-19 samples.

Methods used by the authors: Researchers report that nucleated cell counts were estimated from reference gene primer amplification. The protocol was immunoSEQ multiplex PCR, while the TCRdb copy is restricted to in-frame clones and leaves out a portion. The V and J calls and the clone size are those of that table, but D and trimming were determined from the DNA. The data contain 390,000 or so clones, around 90% of them singletons. The CDR3 length is 19 residues. The germline V gene has CDR1 SGHNT and CDR2 YENEEA. V lost 3 bases and J 0 bases, leaving 18 bases between the germline ends. Enrolled during active infection, Seattle patients were then followed longitudinally.

The TCR comes from a woman aged 30 to 39 with COVID-19, enrolled during active disease. What was sequenced was peripheral blood. The chain links TRBV11-3 to TRBJ2-6; possible D gene TRBD2, 5 bases. The CDR3 DNA reads TGTGCCAGCAGCTTTGGAGTTATCGGGATCCTCTCTGGGGCCAACGTCCTGACTTTC. It codes for CASSFGVIGILSGANVLTF.